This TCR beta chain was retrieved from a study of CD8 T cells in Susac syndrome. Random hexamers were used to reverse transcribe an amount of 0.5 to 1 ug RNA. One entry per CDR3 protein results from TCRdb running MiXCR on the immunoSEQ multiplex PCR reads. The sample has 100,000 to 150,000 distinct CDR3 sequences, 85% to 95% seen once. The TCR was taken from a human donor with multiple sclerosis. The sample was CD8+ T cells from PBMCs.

The CDR3 sequence is CASSLSKGARETQYF. The CDR3 DNA reads as TGTGCCAGCAGCTTGTCAAAGGGGGCCAGAGAGACCCAGTACTTC. This chain connects TRBV5-4 to TRBJ2-5; 7 bases are shared with TRBD1. The CDR3 has 15 amino acids. Germline CDR1 is SGHNT and CDR2 is YYREEE (reference sequence). The ends lost 1 base at V and 4 bases at J; junction bases unmatched: 7.